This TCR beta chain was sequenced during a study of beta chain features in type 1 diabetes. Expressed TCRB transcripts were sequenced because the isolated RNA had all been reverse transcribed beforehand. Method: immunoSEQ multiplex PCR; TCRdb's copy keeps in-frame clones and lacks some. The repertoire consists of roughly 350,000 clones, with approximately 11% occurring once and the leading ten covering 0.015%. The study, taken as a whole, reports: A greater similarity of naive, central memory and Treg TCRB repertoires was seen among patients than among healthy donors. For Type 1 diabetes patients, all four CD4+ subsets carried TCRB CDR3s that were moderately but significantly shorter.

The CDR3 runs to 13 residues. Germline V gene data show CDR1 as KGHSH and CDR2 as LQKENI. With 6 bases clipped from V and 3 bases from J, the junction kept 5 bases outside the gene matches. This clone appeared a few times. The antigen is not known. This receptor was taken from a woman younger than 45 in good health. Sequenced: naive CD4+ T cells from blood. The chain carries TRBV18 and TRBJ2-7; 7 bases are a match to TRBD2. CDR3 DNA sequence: TGTGCCAGCTCCACAACGGGGGGCTACGAGCAGTACTTC. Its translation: CASSTTGGYEQYF.